What follows is one TCR beta chain and its context. This clone occurred once. The target of this receptor is not known. Nothing much larger sits one base from this clone, and base qualities are not available. The donors were healthy, HIV-negative adults who had no recently reported acute infections or vaccinations. Every donor was a Caucasian adult residing in Nashville, Tennessee, USA. For unsorted samples, roughly 81 million PBMCs were counted and genomic DNA was extracted with the QIAamp DNA Blood Mini kit. After blood collection by leukapheresis, PBMCs were isolated using Ficoll-Histopaque density gradient centrifugation and then cryopreserved in the vapor phase of liquid nitrogen. The cysteine opens and the phenylalanine closes a CDR3 of 12 amino acids. Only the CDR3 part of the read is kept: 36 bases, read in frame from the first base. The CDR1 and CDR2 encoded by the germline V gene are SGHAT and FQNNGV. V drops 5 bases and J drops 6 bases, leaving 8 bases in between.

This sample stems from a study of shared clonotypes between healthy human individuals (dated by TCRdb to the early 2020s). Context from the whole study: The cohort included three men and a couple of women between 18 and 49 years of age. To estimate repertoire size and how much clonotype sharing occurs between individuals, the study deeply sequenced the blood TCR repertoires of five or six healthy adults. To increase sequencing depth and limit assay-specific biases, different laboratories used diverse techniques to prepare libraries and sequence TCR repertoires. Each donor's leukapheresis produced roughly between roughly 0.85 and 10 billion PBMCs. What the study reported, not specific to this receptor: The genetic and exposure-history diversity represented was limited by the small number of donors. Sampling was restricted to blood, and TCR repertoires in tissues likely differ from the TCR repertoires found in blood. Based on pairwise subsampling, the degree of clonotype sharing among donors was expected to be affected by sequencing depth.

TCR CDR3 regions were amplified from genomic DNA by multiplex PCR using the deep immunoSEQ assay. Extracted genomic DNA from each cell subset was distributed evenly across all wells of several immunoSEQ 96-well plates, and each plate was treated as a replicate. Each replicate PCR for unsorted PBMC received roughly 300 ng genomic DNA, equal to about 30,000 T cell genomes. Unsorted PBMC genomic DNA was sequenced across ten immunoSEQ deep assay plates. Purified libraries were quantified with a Qubit 3.0 fluorometer, sized on a Bioanalyzer 2100, and re-quantified with the KAPA Library Quantification kit. Every immunoSEQ 96-well plate was sequenced on a dedicated single-read 150-cycle Illumina NextSeq 550 flow cell. In the source study's methods: Because the immunoSEQ output included only junctional sequences and no quality scores, the filtering could not be the same as the filtering used for full-length reads. To assign V/J genes and CDR3, sequences were annotated using PyIR, a Python wrapper for IgBLAST v1.9, with IMGT germline references. Reads with weak V/J assignments (E-value above 1e-6), missing CDR3, stop codons, out-of-frame junctions, or ambiguous translated residues were removed. V3J clonotypes were defined as sequences sharing the same inferred V gene, J gene, and CDR3 amino acid sequence. Percentage overlap between repertoires was computed as shared unique clonotypes divided by the size of the smaller repertoire. RTK rarefaction, the Chao1 estimator, and Recon v2.1 estimates of unobserved clonotypes were used to assess repertoire richness. The immuneACCESS repertoire file appears here via TCRdb, limited to in-frame rearrangements. These files lack a portion of the clones; in checked studies, under half of the deficit traces to unresolved V genes, and the cause of the others is not known. The DNA was the basis for D and trimming; V, J and clone size are from that table. The table for this sample lists around 440,000 clones; about 74% of them were counted only once. 12% of the sample belongs to the ten largest clones.

This receptor was obtained from a middle-aged woman in good health. Some clones in this sample may be carry-over from other donors' samples. Recombination joined TRBV11-2 with TRBJ2-1; the D gene cannot be named for sure. Sequencing was carried out using PBMCs. The CDR3 is CASSQRTNEQFF. In nucleotides, the sequence is TGTGCCAGCAGCCAGAGGACCAATGAGCAGTTCTTC. Outside the CDR3, residues come from the reference TRBV11-2 and TRBJ2-1 proteins, so the full variable domain is: EAGVAQSPRYKIIEKRQSVAFWCNPISGHATLYWYQQILGQGPKLLIQFQNNGVVDDSQLPKDRFSAERLKGVDSTLKIQPAKLEDSAVYLCASSQRTNEQFFGPGTRLTVL.